A single sample gave rise to the 21 T cell receptor beta chains below, sequenced in a study of T cells in Graves' hyperthyroidism and ophthalmopathy. From RNA transcripts, TCR beta CDR3 regions were amplified. HTBI primers were used for first-round RT-PCR of the TCR CDR3. Via MiXCR, TCRdb re-called the multiplex PCR reads, giving one row per CDR3 protein. This table has fewer than 250,000 distinct CDR3 sequences, roughly a quarter appearing once. The sample was blood. Receptors originate from a woman between 40 and 55 years old with Graves' ophthalmopathy.

This clonotype has at least ten counts. The chain has TRBV6-5 and TRBJ2-7, with a weak D call TRBD1 (6 bases). Germline loops: CDR1 MNHEY, CDR2 SVGAGI. The CDR3 is made up of 14 amino acids. V dropped 2 bases and J dropped 3 bases, with 11 bases sitting between them. The CDR3 DNA is TGTGCCAGCAGTTACCGGGCACAGGGCTACGAGCAGTACTTC. Protein sequence: CASSYRAQGYEQYF.

The chain carries TRBV7-9 and TRBJ2-5, with D perhaps assigned TRBD1 or TRBD2 (5 bases each). Per the germline V gene, CDR1 is SEHNR and CDR2 is FQNEAQ (reference sequence). CDR3 size: 15 residues. Trimming stripped 0 bases from V and 1 base from J, with 9 bases between. The CDR3 reads CASSLAGDPQETQYF. Here the CDR3 DNA reads TGTGCCAGCAGCTTAGCGGGGGACCCCCAAGAGACCCAGTACTTC.

This clonotype has at least ten counts. The CDR3 sequence: CSASIQGKSQETQYF. The DNA for the CDR3 is TGCAGTGCTAGTATACAGGGAAAGTCCCAAGAGACCCAGTACTTC. This chain links TRBV20-1 with TRBJ2-5, with a possible D match to TRBD1 (6 bases). CDR3 size: 15 residues. The germline CDR1 and CDR2 sequences are DFQATT and SNEGSKA (reference sequence). Trimming pared 3 bases from V and 1 base from J, leaving 15 bases between.

This chain joins TRBV6-2 or TRBV6-3 and TRBJ2-5; 10 positions match TRBD2. Trimming cost V 7 bases and J 5 bases; bases outside gene matches: 7. CDR3 size: 14 residues. The germline V gene encodes CDR1 MNHEY and CDR2 SVGEGT. This CDR3 reads CASTGTSAWETQYF. In DNA form, the CDR3 reads TGTGCCAGCACCGGGACTAGCGCCTGGGAGACCCAGTACTTC.

This clonotype was counted at least ten times. A much larger clone lies a single base off, so this may be a read error. The chain uses TRBV12-3 or TRBV12-4 and TRBJ2-5, with 7 bases matching TRBD1. This CDR3 region has 13 residues. Trimming took 6 bases from V and 4 from J; bases not matched to a gene: 5. CDR3: CASSSAGGETQYF. DNA of the CDR3: TGTGCCAGCAGCTCGGCAGGGGGAGAGACCCAGTACTTC.

This clonotype has a handful of counts. A single base separates this from a much larger clone, so it may be a read error. V gene TRBV19 combines with J gene TRBJ1-5; D not certain. There are 14 residues in the CDR3. Germline CDR1 and CDR2: LNHDA and SQIVND (reference sequence). V shed 5 bases and J shed 3 bases, with 11 bases lying between them. CDR3 nucleotide sequence: TGTGCCAGTAGTCTCGGACTCTACAATCAGCCCCAGCATTTT. Protein product: CASSLGLYNQPQHF.

This clonotype was recorded at least ten times. The rearrangement uses TRBV6-1 and TRBJ2-7; TRBD1 agrees at 8 bases. The ends lost 4 bases at V and 0 bases at J; junction bases unmatched: 14. The CDR3 is 18 amino acids. Germline V gene data show CDR1 as MNHNS and CDR2 as SASEGT. CDR3 nucleotides: TGTGCCAGCAGTGCCCGTGCGGGACAGGTTTCTAGCTCCTACGAGCAGTACTTC. As protein: CASSARAGQVSSSYEQYF.

This clonotype was recorded at least ten times. This chain joins TRBV24-1 and TRBJ2-2, with a possible D match to TRBD1 (5 bases). This CDR3 spans 17 amino acids. From germline, CDR1 is KGHDR and CDR2 SFDVKD. Trimming cost V 1 base and J 1 base, with 12 bases left between them. In DNA, the CDR3 is TGTGCCACCAGTGATTTCGCAGGGCAGGGGAACACCGGGGAGCTGTTTTTT. Translated: CATSDFAGQGNTGELFF.

This clonotype has ten or more counts. This chain links TRBV7-2 with TRBJ2-5; 7 bases are shared with TRBD2. V trimming: 2 bases; J trimming: 5 bases; junction bases outside the gene matches: 5. The CDR3 extends over 14 amino acids. From germline, CDR1 is SGHTA and CDR2 FQGNSA. This CDR3 is CASSLMWGGETQYF. The CDR3 DNA reads as TGTGCCAGCAGCTTAATGTGGGGAGGGGAGACCCAGTACTTC.

The gene calls are TRBV7-3 and TRBJ2-7; 8 bases are shared with TRBD2. V was clipped by 2 bases and J by 8 bases; unmatched bases: 8. Per the germline V gene, CDR1 is SGHTA and CDR2 is FQGTGA. CDR3 size: 14 residues. The CDR3 loop is CASSLAAGAHQQYF. The DNA of the CDR3 is TGTGCCAGCAGCTTAGCAGCGGGAGCCCATCAGCAGTACTTC.

The gene calls are TRBV7-2 and TRBJ1-1; 7 bases line up with TRBD1. The germline V gene encodes CDR1 SGHTA and CDR2 FQGNSA. The CDR3 has 15 residues. V shed 5 bases and J 0 bases; nucleotides not matched to a gene: 6. Here the CDR3 DNA reads TGTGCCAGCAGCCCAGGACAGGTCTTGAACACTGAAGCTTTCTTT. Its translation: CASSPGQVLNTEAFF.

The chain links TRBV30 to TRBJ1-2; TRBD1 aligns across 8 bases. The germline CDR1 and CDR2 sequences are GTSNPN and SVGIG (reference sequence). The CDR3 extends over 13 amino acids. The ends lost 7 bases at V and 5 bases at J; junction bases unmatched: 9. Here the CDR3 reads CALRTTGAYGYTF. CDR3 DNA: TGTGCCTTGAGAACGACAGGGGCGTATGGCTACACCTTC.

The sample holds many counts of this clonotype. Because it lacks the conserved phenylalanine or tryptophan at the end, this CDR3 is likely a read error. The J gene is TRBJ1-2, the V gene TRBV6-1; 7 positions agree with TRBD1. The germline V gene has CDR1 MNHNS and CDR2 SASEGT. CDR3 size: 13 residues. Trimming cost V 8 bases and J 2 bases; bases outside gene matches: 5. CDR3 loop: CASSRDRNYGYTS. The CDR3 DNA sequence: TGTGCCAGCTCCCGGGACAGAAACTATGGCTACACCTCC.

The chain is built from TRBV6-2 or TRBV6-3 and TRBJ2-7; 8 nucleotides agree with TRBD2. This CDR3 spans 18 amino acids. The J segment lost 6 bases and the V segment lost 5 bases, leaving 21 bases of the junction unmatched. Germline V gene sequence: CDR1 MNHEY, CDR2 SVGEGT. This CDR3 reads CASSNRPTGGGRVSEQYF. Written as DNA, the CDR3 is TGTGCCAGCAGTAACAGGCCAACTGGCGGGGGGCGCGTCTCCGAGCAGTACTTC.

The chain links TRBV6-5 to TRBJ1-1, with 9 bases matching TRBD1. Germline lookup yields CDR1 MNHEY and CDR2 SVGAGI. The V segment lost 8 bases and the J segment 3 bases; nucleotides outside the gene matches: 7. The CDR3 extends over 14 amino acids. CDR3 sequence: CASCHRGQYTEAFF. In DNA form, the CDR3 reads TGTGCCAGCTGTCACAGGGGGCAGTACACTGAAGCTTTCTTT.

The chain links TRBV19 to TRBJ1-2, with D hard to call. Trimming removed 6 bases from V and 4 bases from J, with 15 bases in between. Germline V gene lookup returns CDR1 LNHDA and CDR2 SQIVND (reference sequence). The CDR3 is 14 residues long. The chain's CDR3 is CASRTRGQTYGYTF. DNA of the CDR3: TGTGCCAGTAGGACTCGAGGGCAGACCTATGGCTACACCTTC.

This clonotype was counted once. This chain links TRBV6-2 or TRBV6-3 with TRBJ2-4, with D perhaps matching TRBD2 (5 bases). The ends were cut back, 4 bases at V and 6 bases at J, with 10 bases in the middle. CDR3 length: 13 residues. Germline CDR1 is MNHEY and CDR2 is SVGEGT. The CDR3 is CASSLASGNIQYF. The CDR3 coding sequence is TGTGCCAGCAGTTTAGCGTCCGGAAACATTCAGTACTTC.

This clonotype was picked up many times. The chain combines TRBV6-1 with TRBJ1-1; a weak D match, TRBD1 (5 bases). V dropped 1 base and J dropped 7 bases, with 13 bases sitting between them. Germline loops: CDR1 MNHNS, CDR2 SASEGT. The length of the CDR3 is 14 residues. CDR3 sequence: CASSEDAGLNEAFF. The CDR3 DNA is TGTGCCAGCAGTGAAGACGCAGGGTTGAATGAAGCTTTCTTT.

This rearrangement joins TRBV14 to TRBJ2-3; 9 bases are shared with TRBD2. With 0 bases clipped from V and 7 bases from J, the junction kept 11 bases outside the gene matches. Germline V gene sequence: CDR1 SGHDN, CDR2 FVKESK. The CDR3 covers 17 residues. The DNA of the CDR3 is TGTGCCAGCAGCCAAGATTCCCCACTAGCGGGCTTAAATACGCAGTATTTT. Its translation is CASSQDSPLAGLNTQYF.

This clonotype has at least ten counts. This rearrangement joins TRBV6-1 to TRBJ1-2; D possibly corresponds to TRBD1 (5 bases). V was pared by 3 bases and J by 7 bases, with 12 bases between. Germline CDR1 MNHNS, CDR2 SASEGT. This CDR3 is built from 13 residues. The CDR3 DNA follows: TGTGCCAGCAGTGATCCGACCAGGGCTGGCTACACCTTC. Its protein product is CASSDPTRAGYTF.

In the case of this clonotype: The junction does not match germline at one end; this may be a read error. This chain joins TRBV10-3 and TRBJ2-7; D is possibly TRBD2 (5 bases). The V gene's germline CDR1 is ENHRY and CDR2 SYGVKD. The CDR3 length is 11 residues. CDR3 protein: CASSSKRKQYF. DNA of the CDR3: TGTGCCAGCAGTTCTAAGCGGAAGCAGTACTTC.